This TCR beta chain was sequenced in a study of cytomegalovirus exposure and HLA in healthy donors. Primers included in the PCR were 60 Vbeta and 13 Jbeta primers. The table came from immunoSEQ multiplex PCR; TCRdb's copy has only in-frame clones and leaves some out. The table has 60,000 to 100,000 clones, around 76% seen once. Findings and limits, study-wide: A later analysis, which compared TCR beta chains of equal frequency, found the HLA-associated ones more clonally expanded.

CDR1 MGHRA and CDR2 YSYEKL come from the germline V gene. V lost 4 bases, J lost 6 bases, and 8 bases stayed unmatched. The CDR3 consists of 14 residues. This clone was counted once. Its cognate antigen is unknown. This chain uses TRBV4-1 with TRBJ1-1; 7 bases agree with TRBD1. Sequencing was performed on PBMCs. The receptor was derived from a man aged 35-49 years in good health and CMV-seronegative. CDR3 region: CASSPRLTGAEAFF. The CDR3 DNA follows: TGCGCCAGCAGCCCCCGACTAACAGGGGCTGAAGCTTTCTTT.